This T cell receptor (beta chain) emerged from a study of blood T cells in healthy people across ages. The authors ran a second PCR of about 6 to 11 cycles using a sample-barcoded 5' primer and a J-beta primer mix. TCRdb processed the 5' RACE reads anew with MiXCR; each CDR3 protein has one entry. The sample consists of fewer than 1,200,000 distinct CDR3 sequences, about 25% of them appearing once. V was trimmed by 1 base and J by 8 bases, leaving 9 bases between them. The CDR3 spans 13 residues. Germline CDR1 MGHRA, CDR2 YSYEKL. These data also featured in a second study, about T cells of mothers and their children. That paper notes: All extracted RNA went into cDNA synthesis, about 1.4 ug per 15 ul.

The receptor was derived from a girl aged 2-15 years in good health. Sequencing was performed on blood. V and J are TRBV4-1 and TRBJ2-1; D possibly corresponds to TRBD2 (5 bases). The CDR3 reads CASSQVYSDEQFF. The CDR3 nucleotides read TGCGCCAGCAGCCAAGTGTATAGCGATGAGCAGTTCTTC.